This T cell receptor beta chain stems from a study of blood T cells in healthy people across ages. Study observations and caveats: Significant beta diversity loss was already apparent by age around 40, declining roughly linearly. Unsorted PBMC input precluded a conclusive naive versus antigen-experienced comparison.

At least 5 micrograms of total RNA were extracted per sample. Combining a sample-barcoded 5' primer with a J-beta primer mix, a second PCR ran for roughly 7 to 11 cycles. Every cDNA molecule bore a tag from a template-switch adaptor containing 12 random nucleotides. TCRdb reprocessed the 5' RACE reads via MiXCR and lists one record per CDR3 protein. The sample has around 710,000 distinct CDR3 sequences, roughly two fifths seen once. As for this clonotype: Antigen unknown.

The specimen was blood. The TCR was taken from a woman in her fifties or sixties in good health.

The CDR3 sequence is CASSRWTGYYEQYF. For the CDR3, the DNA is TGCGCCAGCAGTCGATGGACAGGGTACTACGAGCAGTACTTC. This chain connects TRBV4-3 to TRBJ2-7; 8 bases line up with TRBD1. Losses at the gene ends were 6 bases for V and 3 bases for J; bases not matched to a gene: 7. CDR1 is LGHNA and CDR2 is YSLEER in the germline V gene. This CDR3 has 14 amino acids.